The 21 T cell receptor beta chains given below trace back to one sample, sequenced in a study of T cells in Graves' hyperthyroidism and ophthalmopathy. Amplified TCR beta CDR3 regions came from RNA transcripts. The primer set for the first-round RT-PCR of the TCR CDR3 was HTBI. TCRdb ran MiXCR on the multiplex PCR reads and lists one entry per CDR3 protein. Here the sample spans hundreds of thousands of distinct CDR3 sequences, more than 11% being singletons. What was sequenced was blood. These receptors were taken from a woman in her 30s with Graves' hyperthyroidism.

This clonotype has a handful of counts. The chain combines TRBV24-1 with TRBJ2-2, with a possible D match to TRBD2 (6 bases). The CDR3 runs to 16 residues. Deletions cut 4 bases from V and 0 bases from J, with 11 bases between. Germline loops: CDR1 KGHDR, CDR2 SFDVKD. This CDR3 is CATSDQRATNTGELFF. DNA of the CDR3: TGTGCCACCAGTGACCAGCGGGCGACGAACACCGGGGAGCTGTTTTTT.

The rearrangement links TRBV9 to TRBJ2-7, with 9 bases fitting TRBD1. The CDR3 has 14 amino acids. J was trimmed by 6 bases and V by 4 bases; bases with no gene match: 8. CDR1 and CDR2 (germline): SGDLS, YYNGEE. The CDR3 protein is CASSTGQGQGEQYF. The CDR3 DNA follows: TGTGCCAGCAGCACAGGACAGGGGCAAGGCGAGCAGTACTTC. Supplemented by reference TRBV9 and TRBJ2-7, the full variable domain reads DSGVTQTPKHLITATGQRVTLRCSPRSGDLSVYWYQQSLDQGLQFLIQYYNGEERAKGNILERFSAQQFPDLHSELNLSSLELGDSALYFCASSTGQGQGEQYFGPGTRLTVT.

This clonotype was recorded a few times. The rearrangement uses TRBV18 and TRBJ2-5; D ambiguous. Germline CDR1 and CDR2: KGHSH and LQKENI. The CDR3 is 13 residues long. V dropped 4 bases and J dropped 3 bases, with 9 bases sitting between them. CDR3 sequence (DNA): TGTGCCAGCTCACAGCCTAGGAAAGAGACCCAGTACTTC. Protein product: CASSQPRKETQYF.

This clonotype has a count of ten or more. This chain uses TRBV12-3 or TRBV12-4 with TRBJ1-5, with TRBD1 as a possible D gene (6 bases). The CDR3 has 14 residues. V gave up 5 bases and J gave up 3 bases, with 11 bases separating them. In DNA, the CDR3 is TGTGCCAGCAGTGCTGACAGGCCCAATCAGCCCCAGCATTTT. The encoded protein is CASSADRPNQPQHF.

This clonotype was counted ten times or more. The CDR3 is CASSGVPVTDTQYF. The CDR3, as DNA: TGTGCCAGCAGTGGGGTGCCGGTCACAGATACGCAGTATTTT. The chain is built from TRBV28 and TRBJ2-3; the D is unclear. Germline lookup yields CDR1 MDHEN and CDR2 SYDVKM. This CDR3 has 14 residues. Trimming left V 5 bases short and J 2 bases short, with 11 bases between.

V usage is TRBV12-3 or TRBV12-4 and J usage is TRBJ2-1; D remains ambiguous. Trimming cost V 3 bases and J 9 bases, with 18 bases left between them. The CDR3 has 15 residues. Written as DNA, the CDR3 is TGTGCCAGCAGTTTTGATGGGATAGGTGGGTTTGAGCAGTTCTTC. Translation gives CASSFDGIGGFEQFF.

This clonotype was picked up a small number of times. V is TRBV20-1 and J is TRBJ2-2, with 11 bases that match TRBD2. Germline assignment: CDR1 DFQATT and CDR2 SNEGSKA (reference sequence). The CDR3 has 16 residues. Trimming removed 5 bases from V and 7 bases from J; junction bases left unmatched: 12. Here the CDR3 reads CSAQPVAGGPDGELFF. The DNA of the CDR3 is TGCAGTGCTCAACCTGTAGCGGGAGGGCCGGACGGGGAGCTGTTTTTT.

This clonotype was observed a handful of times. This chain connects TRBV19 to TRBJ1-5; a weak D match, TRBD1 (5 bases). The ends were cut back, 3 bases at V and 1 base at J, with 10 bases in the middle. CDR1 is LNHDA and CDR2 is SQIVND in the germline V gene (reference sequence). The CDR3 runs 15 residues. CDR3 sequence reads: CASSIVAGSNQPQHF. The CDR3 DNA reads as TGTGCCAGTAGTATCGTGGCAGGGAGCAATCAGCCCCAGCATTTT.

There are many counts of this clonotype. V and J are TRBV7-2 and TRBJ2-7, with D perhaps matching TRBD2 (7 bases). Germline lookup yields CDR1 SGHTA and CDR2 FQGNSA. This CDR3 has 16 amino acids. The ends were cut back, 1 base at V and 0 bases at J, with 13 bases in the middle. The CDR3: CASSLVGGPSSYEQYF. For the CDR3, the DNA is TGTGCCAGCAGCTTAGTGGGGGGGCCCAGCTCCTACGAGCAGTACTTC.

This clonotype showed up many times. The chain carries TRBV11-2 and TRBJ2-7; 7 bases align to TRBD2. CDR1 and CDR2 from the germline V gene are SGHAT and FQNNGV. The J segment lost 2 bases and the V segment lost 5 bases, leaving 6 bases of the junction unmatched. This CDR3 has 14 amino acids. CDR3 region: CASSPRTRAYEQYF. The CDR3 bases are TGTGCCAGCAGCCCGCGGACTAGAGCCTACGAGCAGTACTTC.

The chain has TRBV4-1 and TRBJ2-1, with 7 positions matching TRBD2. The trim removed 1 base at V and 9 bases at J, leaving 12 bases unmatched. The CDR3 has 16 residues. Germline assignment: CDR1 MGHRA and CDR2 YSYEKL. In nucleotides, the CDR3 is TGCGCCAGCAGCCAAGTTGGGAGGGGCTCCTGGGCTGAGCAGTTCTTC. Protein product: CASSQVGRGSWAEQFF.

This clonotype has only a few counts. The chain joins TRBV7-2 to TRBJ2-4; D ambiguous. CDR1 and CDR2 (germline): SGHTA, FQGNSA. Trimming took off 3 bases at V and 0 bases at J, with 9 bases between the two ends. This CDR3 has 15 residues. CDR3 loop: CASSFSNLAKNIQYF. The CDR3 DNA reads TGTGCCAGCAGCTTTTCTAACCTAGCCAAAAACATTCAGTACTTC.

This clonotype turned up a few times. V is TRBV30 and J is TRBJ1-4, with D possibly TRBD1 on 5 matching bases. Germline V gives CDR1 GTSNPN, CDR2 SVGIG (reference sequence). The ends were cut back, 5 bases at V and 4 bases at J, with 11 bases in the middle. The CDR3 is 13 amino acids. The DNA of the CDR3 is TGTGCCTGGGCTCGACAGCATAATGAAAAACTGTTTTTT. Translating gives CAWARQHNEKLFF.

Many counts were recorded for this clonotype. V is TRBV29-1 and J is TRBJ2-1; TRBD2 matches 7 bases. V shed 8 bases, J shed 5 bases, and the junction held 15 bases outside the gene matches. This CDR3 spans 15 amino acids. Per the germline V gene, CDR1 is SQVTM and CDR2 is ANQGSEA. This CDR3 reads CSHSRPSGVHNEQFF. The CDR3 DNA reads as TGCAGCCATTCTCGACCGAGCGGGGTTCACAATGAGCAGTTCTTC.

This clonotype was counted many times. DNA for the CDR3: TGTGCCAGCAGCGTAGGAGGCGGTGGCAATCAGCCCCAGCATTTT. Protein: CASSVGGGGNQPQHF. The chain has TRBV9 and TRBJ1-5, with no clear D. V dropped 0 bases and J dropped 2 bases, with 9 bases sitting between them. This CDR3 has 15 amino acids. Germline V lookup: CDR1 SGDLS, CDR2 YYNGEE.

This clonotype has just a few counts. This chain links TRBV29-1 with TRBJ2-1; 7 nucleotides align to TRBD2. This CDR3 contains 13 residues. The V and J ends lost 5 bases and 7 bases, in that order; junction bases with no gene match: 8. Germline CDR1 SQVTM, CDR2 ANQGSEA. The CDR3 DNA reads TGCAGCGTTCGCGGCGGGAGAGGGAATGAGCAGTTCTTC. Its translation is CSVRGGRGNEQFF.

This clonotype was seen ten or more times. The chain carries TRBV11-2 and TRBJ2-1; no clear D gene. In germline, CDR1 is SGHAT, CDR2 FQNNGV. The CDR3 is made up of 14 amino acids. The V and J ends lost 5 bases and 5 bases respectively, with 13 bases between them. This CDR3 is CASSRSRANNEQFF. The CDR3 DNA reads TGTGCCAGCAGCAGGAGCCGGGCCAACAATGAGCAGTTCTTC.

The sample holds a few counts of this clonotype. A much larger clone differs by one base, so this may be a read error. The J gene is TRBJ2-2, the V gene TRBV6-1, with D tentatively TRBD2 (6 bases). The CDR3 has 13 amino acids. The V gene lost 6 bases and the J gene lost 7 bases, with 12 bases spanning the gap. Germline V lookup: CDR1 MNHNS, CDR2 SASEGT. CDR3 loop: CASREEGNGELFF. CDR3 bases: TGTGCCAGCAGGGAGGAGGGCAACGGGGAGCTGTTTTTT.

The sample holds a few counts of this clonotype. The CDR3 region is CASSATGMGYEQYF. In nucleotides, the CDR3 is TGCGCCAGCAGCGCGACAGGGATGGGCTACGAGCAGTACTTC. V gene TRBV4-1 combines with J gene TRBJ2-7; 7 positions agree with TRBD1. The CDR3 extends over 14 amino acids. Germline V CDR1 and CDR2: MGHRA, YSYEKL. V shed 5 bases and J 3 bases; nucleotides not matched to a gene: 7.

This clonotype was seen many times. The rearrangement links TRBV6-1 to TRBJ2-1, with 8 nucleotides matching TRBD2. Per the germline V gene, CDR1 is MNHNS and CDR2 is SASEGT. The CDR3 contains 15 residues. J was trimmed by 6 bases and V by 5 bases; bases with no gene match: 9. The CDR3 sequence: CASSYSGTRTNEQFF. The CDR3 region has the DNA TGTGCCAGCAGTTACTCCGGGACTAGGACCAATGAGCAGTTCTTC.

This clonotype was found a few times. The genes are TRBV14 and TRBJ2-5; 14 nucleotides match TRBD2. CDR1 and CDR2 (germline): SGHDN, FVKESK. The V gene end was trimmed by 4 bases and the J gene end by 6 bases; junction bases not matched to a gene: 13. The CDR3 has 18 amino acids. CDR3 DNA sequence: TGTGCCAGCAGCCCGTCCGGGACTAGCGGGAGATTGTCGAAGACCCAGTACTTC. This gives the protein CASSPSGTSGRLSKTQYF.